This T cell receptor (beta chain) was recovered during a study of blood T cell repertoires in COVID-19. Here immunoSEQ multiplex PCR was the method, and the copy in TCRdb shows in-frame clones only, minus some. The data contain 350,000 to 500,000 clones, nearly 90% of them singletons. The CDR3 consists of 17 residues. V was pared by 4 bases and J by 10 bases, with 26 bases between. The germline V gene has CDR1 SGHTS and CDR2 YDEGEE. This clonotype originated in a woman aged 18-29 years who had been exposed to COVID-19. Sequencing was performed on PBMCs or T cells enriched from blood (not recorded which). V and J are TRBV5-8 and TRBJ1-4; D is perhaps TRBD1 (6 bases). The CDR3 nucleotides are TGTGCCAGCAGCGGGACCCCGACTGGGGGCAGGGTTGGAAAACTGTTTTTT. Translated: CASSGTPTGGRVGKLFF.